These 3 T cell receptor beta chains were all obtained from the same sample, sequenced in a study of blood T cells in healthy people across ages. A sample-barcoded 5' primer and a J-beta primer mix were used in a second PCR of about 7 to 11 cycles. TCRdb called the 5' RACE reads again in MiXCR, with one record for every CDR3 protein. The sample contains about 1,600,000 distinct CDR3 sequences, 42% of which appear only once. Sequences were obtained from blood. These receptors all stem from a woman aged 18 to 35 in good health.

The chain combines TRBV5-6 with TRBJ1-5, with a weak D call TRBD1 (6 bases). V was clipped by 2 bases and J by 10 bases, with 25 bases between them. The V gene's germline CDR1 is SGHDT and CDR2 YYEEEE. This CDR3 region has 17 residues. This CDR3 reads CASSLRTDRIGQSPQHF. DNA of the CDR3: TGTGCCAGCAGCTTAAGGACGGACAGAATCGGGCAAAGTCCCCAGCATTTT.

The chain is built from TRBV12-3 or TRBV12-4 and TRBJ1-2; no firm D call. The CDR3 loop spans 14 amino acids. Trimming took off 0 bases at V and 4 bases at J, with 9 bases between the two ends. The CDR3, as DNA: TGTGCCAGCAGTTTAGCGGGGATCGGCTATGGCTACACCTTC. Translation: CASSLAGIGYGYTF.

This clonotype was detected a few times. This chain connects TRBV12-3 or TRBV12-4 to TRBJ2-3, with D perhaps matching TRBD1 (5 bases). Deletions cut 7 bases from V and 1 base from J, with 15 bases between. This CDR3 contains 15 residues. CDR3 sequence reads: CASTLAGSGTDTQYF. The CDR3 DNA follows: TGTGCCAGCACCCTGGCAGGGTCGGGCACAGATACGCAGTATTTT.